This TCR beta chain was sequenced during a study of blood T cell repertoires in COVID-19. The CDR3 contains 17 residues. Germline CDR1 and CDR2: LNHNV and YYDKDF (reference sequence). V was pared by 0 bases and J by 2 bases, with 7 bases of the junction left unmatched. The method was immunoSEQ multiplex PCR; TCRdb's version includes in-frame clones alone and lacks a portion of them. The sample has 250,000 to 350,000 clones, about 88% seen once. The sequence derives from a human donor with COVID-19, enrolled during active disease. The donor label of this sample is uncertain. Sequenced material: peripheral blood. The chain couples TRBV15 to TRBJ1-3; 7 positions match TRBD1. CDR3 coding DNA: TGTGCCACCAGCAGAGATCTGAGACAGGGAACTGGAAACACCATATATTTT. Protein sequence: CATSRDLRQGTGNTIYF.